The T cell receptor beta chain under discussion was sequenced for a study of naive and memory T cell subsets. Study-wide points: Findings for naive and memory subsets could not be checked against ground truth. Activation and differentiation may alter RNA-based TCR counts.

With 3 bases clipped from V and 5 bases from J, the junction kept 7 bases outside the gene matches. Germline V gene sequence: CDR1 SGDLS, CDR2 YYNGEE. The CDR3 length is 15 residues. To note about this clonotype: Its antigen is undetermined.

Two oligonucleotides, mixed equimolar, formed the beta constant-region primer covering TRBC1 and TRBC2. The ligated cDNA underwent four PCR rounds using SP2 and nested alpha and beta constant-region primers. TCRdb used MiXCR to reprocess the UMI-ligation and nested PCR reads, holding one entry per CDR3 protein. The sample shows roughly 130,000 distinct CDR3 sequences, 35% to 45% of them seen only once. The sequencing sample was made of central memory CD4+ T cells from blood. This chain joins TRBV9 and TRBJ2-2; 7 bases map to TRBD1. This sequence originates from a human donor in good health. CDR3 amino acids: CASSENRGETGELFF. The CDR3 DNA is TGTGCCAGCAGCGAAAACAGGGGTGAGACCGGGGAGCTGTTTTTT.